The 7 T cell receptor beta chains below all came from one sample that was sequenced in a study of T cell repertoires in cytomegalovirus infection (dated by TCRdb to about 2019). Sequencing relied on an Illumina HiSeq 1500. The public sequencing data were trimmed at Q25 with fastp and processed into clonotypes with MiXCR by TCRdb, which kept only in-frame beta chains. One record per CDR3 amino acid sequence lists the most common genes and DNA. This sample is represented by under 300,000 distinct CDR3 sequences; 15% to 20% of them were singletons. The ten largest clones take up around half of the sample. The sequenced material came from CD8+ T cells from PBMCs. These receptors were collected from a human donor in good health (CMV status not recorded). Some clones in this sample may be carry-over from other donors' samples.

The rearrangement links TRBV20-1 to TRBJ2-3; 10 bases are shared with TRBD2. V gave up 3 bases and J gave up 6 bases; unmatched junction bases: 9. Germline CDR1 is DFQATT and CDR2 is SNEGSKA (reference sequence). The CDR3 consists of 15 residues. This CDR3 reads CSASDTSGVVDTQYF. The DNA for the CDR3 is TGCAGTGCTAGCGACACTAGCGGGGTAGTGGATACGCAGTATTTT.

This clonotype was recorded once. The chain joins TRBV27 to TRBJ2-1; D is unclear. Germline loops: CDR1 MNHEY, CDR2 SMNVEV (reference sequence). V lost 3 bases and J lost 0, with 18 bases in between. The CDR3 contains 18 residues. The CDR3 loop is CASSFLPSSPSSYNEQFF. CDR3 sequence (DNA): TGTGCCAGCAGTTTTCTCCCCAGCTCCCCAAGCTCCTACAATGAGCAGTTCTTC.

The CDR3 sequence: CASSPDPGTVHEQYF. DNA of the CDR3: TGTGCCAGCAGCCCCGATCCAGGGACGGTCCACGAGCAGTACTTC. The chain combines TRBV7-6 with TRBJ2-7; the D gene could be TRBD1 or TRBD2 (5 bases each). The CDR3 has 15 amino acids. V was shortened by 5 bases and J by 5 bases, with 19 bases between the two germline ends. Germline V gene sequence: CDR1 SGHVS, CDR2 FNYEAQ.

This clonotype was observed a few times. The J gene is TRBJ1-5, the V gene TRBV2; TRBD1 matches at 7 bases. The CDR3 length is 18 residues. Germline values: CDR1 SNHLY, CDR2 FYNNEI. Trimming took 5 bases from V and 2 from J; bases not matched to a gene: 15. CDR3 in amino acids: CASSPSTGVILGNQPQHF. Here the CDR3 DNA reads TGTGCCAGCAGTCCCTCAACAGGGGTAATTCTTGGCAATCAGCCCCAGCATTTT.

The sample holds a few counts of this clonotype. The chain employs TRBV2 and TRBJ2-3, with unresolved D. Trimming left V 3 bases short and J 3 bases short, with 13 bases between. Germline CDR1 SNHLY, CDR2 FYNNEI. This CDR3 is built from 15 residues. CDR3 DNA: TGTGCCAGCAGTGAGGGTCTCTTTGGGACAGATACGCAGTATTTT. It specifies CASSEGLFGTDTQYF.

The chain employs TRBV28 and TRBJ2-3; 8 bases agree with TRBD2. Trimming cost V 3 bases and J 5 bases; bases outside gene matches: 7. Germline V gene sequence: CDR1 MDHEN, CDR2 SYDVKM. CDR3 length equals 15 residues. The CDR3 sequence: CASSLTSEVGDTQYF. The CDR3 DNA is TGTGCCAGCAGTTTGACTAGCGAGGTTGGAGATACGCAGTATTTT.

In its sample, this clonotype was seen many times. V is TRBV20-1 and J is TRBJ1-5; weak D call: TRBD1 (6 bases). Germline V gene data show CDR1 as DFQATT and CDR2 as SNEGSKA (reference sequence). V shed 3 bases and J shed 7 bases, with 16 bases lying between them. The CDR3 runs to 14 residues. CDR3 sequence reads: CSASGGAGTQPQHF. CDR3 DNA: TGCAGTGCTAGCGGTGGGGCAGGGACACAGCCCCAGCATTTT.